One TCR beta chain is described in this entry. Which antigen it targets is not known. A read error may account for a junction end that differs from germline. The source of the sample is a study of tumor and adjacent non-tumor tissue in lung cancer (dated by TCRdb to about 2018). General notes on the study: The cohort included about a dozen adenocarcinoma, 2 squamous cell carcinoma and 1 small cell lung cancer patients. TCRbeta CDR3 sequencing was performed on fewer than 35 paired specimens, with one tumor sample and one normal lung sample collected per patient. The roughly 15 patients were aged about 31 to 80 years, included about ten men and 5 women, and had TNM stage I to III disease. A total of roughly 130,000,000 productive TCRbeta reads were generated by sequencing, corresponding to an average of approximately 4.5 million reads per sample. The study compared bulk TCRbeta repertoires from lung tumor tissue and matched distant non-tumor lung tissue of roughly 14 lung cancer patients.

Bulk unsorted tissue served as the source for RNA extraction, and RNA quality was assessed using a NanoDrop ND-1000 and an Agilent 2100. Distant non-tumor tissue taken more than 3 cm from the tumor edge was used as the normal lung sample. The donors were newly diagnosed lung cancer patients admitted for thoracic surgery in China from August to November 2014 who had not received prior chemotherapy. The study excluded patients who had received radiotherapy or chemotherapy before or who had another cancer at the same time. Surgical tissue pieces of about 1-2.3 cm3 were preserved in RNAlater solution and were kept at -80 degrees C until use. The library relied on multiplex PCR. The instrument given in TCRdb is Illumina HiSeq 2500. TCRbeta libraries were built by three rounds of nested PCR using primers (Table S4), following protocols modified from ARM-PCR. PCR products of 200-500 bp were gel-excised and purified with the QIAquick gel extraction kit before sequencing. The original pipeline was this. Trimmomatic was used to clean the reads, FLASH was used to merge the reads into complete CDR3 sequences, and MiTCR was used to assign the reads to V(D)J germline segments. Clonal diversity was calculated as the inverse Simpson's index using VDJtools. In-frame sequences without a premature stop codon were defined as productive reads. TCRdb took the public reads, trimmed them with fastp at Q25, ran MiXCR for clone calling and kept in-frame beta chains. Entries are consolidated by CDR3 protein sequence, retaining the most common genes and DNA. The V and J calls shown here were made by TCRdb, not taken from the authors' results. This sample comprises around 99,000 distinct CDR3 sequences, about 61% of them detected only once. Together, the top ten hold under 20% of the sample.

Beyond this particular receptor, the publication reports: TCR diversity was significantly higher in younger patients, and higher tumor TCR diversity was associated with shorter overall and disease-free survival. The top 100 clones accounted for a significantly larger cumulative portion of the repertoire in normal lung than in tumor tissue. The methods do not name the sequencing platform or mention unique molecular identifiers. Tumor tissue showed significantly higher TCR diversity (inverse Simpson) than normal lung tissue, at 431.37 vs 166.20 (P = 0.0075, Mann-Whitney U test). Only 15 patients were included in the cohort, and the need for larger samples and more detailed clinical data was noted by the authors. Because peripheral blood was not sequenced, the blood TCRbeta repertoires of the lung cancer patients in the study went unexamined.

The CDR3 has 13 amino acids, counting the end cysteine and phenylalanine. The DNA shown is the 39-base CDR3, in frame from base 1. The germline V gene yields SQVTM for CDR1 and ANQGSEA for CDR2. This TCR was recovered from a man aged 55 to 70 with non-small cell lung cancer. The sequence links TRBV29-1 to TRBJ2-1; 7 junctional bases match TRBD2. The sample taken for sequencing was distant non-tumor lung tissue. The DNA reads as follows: TGCAGCGTTGTGGGAACTAGCGTGTATGAGCAGTTATTC. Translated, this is CSVVGTSVYEQLF.